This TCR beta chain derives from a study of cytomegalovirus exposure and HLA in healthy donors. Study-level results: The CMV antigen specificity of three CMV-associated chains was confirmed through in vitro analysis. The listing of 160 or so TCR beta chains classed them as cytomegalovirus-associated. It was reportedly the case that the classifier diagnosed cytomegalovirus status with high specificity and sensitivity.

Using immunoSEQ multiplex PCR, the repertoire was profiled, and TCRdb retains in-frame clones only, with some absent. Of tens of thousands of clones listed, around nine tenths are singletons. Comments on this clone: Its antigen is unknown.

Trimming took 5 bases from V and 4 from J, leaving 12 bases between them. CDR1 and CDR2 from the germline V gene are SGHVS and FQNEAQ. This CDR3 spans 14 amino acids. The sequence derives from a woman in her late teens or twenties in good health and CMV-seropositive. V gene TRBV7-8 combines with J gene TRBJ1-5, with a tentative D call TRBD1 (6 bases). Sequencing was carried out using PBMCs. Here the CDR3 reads CASSIRTANQPQHF. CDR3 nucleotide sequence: TGTGCCAGCAGCATCCGGACAGCAAATCAGCCCCAGCATTTT.